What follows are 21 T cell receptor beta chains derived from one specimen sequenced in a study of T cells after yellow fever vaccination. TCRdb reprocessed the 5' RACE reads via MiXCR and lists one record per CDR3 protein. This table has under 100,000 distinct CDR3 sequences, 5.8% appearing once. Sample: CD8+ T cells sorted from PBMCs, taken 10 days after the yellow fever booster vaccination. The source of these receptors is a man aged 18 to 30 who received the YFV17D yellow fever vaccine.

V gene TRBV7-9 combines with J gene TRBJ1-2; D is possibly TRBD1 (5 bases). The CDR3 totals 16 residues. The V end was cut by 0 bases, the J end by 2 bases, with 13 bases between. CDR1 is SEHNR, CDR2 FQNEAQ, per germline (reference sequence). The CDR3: CASSLAPGHDNYGYTF. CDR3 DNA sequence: TGTGCCAGCAGCTTAGCTCCCGGACATGACAACTATGGCTACACCTTC.

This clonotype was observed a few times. The DNA for the CDR3 is TGTGCCAGCAGTTTCAGGGACAGGGAGACGTACGAGCAGTACTTC. Protein product: CASSFRDRETYEQYF. The genes are TRBV28 and TRBJ2-7; TRBD1 matches at 9 bases. Trimming at V came to 3 bases and at J to 4 bases, leaving 7 bases not matched to a gene. There are 15 residues in the CDR3. Germline CDR1 MDHEN, CDR2 SYDVKM.

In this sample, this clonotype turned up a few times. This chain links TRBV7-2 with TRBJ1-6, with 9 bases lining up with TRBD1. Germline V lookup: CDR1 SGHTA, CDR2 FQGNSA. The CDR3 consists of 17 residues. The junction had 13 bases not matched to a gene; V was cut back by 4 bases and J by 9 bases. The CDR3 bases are TGTGCCAGCAGCTCCCGGACAGGGGCTCCTTTAATTTCACCCCTCCACTTT. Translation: CASSSRTGAPLISPLHF.

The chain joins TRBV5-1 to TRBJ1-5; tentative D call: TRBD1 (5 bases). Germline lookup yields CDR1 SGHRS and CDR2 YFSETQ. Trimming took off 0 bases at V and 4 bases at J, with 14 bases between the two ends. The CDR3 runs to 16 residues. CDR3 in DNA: TGCGCCAGCAGCTTGGAAGTGCAGGGTCGGAATCAGCCCCAGCATTTT. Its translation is CASSLEVQGRNQPQHF.

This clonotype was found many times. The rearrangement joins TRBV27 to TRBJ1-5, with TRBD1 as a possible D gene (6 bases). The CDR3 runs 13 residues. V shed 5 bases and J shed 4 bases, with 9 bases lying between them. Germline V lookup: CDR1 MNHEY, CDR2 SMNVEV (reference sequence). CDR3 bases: TGTGCCAGCAGTACACAGGGAAATCAGCCCCAGCATTTT. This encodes CASSTQGNQPQHF.

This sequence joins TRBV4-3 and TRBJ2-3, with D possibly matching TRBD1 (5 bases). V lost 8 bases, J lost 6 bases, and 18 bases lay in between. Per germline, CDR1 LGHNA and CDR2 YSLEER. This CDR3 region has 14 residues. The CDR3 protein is CASGLSVGADTQYF. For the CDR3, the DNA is TGCGCCAGCGGCCTATCTGTAGGGGCGGATACGCAGTATTTT.

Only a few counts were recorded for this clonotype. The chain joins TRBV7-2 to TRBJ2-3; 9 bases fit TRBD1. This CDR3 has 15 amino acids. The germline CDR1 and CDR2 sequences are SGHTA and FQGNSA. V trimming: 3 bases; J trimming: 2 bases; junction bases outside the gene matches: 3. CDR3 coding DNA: TGTGCCAGCAGCTTTGGGACAGGGTTCACAGATACGCAGTATTTT. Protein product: CASSFGTGFTDTQYF.

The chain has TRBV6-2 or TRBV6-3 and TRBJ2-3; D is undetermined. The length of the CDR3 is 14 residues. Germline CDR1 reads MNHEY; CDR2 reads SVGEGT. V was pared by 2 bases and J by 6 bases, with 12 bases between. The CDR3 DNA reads TGTGCCAGCAGTTACGTGGCTAGTAGTGATACGCAGTATTTT. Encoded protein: CASSYVASSDTQYF.

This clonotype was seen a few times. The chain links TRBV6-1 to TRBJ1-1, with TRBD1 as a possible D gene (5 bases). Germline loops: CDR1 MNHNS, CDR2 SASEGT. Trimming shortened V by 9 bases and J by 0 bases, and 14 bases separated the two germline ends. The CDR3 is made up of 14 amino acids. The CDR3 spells CARTDSTLNTEAFF. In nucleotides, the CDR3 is TGTGCCAGGACCGACAGCACCTTGAACACTGAAGCTTTCTTT.

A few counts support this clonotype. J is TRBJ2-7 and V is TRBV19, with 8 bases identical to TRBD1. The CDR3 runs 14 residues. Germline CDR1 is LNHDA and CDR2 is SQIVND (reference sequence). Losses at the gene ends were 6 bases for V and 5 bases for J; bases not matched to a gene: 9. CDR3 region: CASSSGQGSDEQYF. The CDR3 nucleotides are TGTGCCAGTAGCTCAGGACAGGGTTCCGACGAGCAGTACTTC.

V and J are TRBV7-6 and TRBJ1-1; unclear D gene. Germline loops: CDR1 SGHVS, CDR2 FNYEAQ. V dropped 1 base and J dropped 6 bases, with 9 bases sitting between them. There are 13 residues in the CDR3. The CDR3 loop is CASSLGGKAEAFF. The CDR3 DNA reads TGTGCCAGCAGCTTAGGAGGGAAGGCTGAAGCTTTCTTT. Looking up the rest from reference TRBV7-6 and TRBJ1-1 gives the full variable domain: GAGVSQSPRYKVTKRGQDVALRCDPISGHVSLYWYRQALGQGPEFLTYFNYEAQQDKSGLPNDRFSAERPEGSISTLTIQRTEQRDSAMYRCASSLGGKAEAFFGQGTRLTVV.

The CDR3 nucleotides are TGTGCCAGCAGCGCAGCCGGGCAGGGGGCTATCTACGAGCAGTACGTC. Translated, it gives CASSAAGQGAIYEQYV. V gene TRBV7-9 combines with J gene TRBJ2-7; 8 bases fit TRBD1. V lost 5 bases and J lost 3; bases outside the gene matches: 12. Germline V gives CDR1 SEHNR, CDR2 FQNEAQ (reference sequence). The CDR3 sequence is 16 residues long.

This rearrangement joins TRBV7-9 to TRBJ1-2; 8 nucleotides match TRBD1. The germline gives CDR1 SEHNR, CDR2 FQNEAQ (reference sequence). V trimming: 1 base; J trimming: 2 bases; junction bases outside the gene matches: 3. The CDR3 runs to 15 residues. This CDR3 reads CASSLEAGGNYGYTF. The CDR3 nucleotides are TGTGCCAGCAGCTTAGAGGCAGGGGGCAACTATGGCTACACCTTC.

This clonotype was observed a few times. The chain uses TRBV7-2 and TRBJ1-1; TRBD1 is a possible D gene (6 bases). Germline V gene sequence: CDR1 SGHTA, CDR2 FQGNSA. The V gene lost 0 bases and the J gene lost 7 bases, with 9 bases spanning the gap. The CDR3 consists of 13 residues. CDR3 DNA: TGTGCCAGCAGCTTAGCGGGGGCTAATGAAGCTTTCTTT. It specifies CASSLAGANEAFF. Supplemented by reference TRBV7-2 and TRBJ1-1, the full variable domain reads GAGVSQSPSNKVTEKGKDVELRCDPISGHTALYWYRQSLGQGLEFLIYFQGNSAPDKSGLPSDRFSAERTGGSVSTLTIQRTQQEDSAVYLCASSLAGANEAFFGQGTRLTVV.

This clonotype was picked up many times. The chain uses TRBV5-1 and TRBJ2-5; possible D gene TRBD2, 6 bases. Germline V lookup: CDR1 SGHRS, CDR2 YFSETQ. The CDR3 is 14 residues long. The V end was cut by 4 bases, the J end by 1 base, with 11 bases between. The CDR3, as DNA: TGCGCCAGCAGCCTGGGACTTGGCCAAGAGACCCAGTACTTC. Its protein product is CASSLGLGQETQYF.

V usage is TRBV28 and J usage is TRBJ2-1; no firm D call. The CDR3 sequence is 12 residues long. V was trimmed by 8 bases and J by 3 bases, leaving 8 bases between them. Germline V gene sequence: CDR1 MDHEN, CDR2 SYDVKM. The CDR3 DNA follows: TGTGCCAGCCAGCGCGGCTACAATGAGCAGTTCTTC. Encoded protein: CASQRGYNEQFF. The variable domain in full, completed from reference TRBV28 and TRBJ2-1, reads DVKVTQSSRYLVKRTGEKVFLECVQDMDHENMFWYRQDPGLGLRLIYFSYDVKMKEKGDIPEGYSVSREKKERFSLILESASTNQTSMYLCASQRGYNEQFFGPGTRLTVL.

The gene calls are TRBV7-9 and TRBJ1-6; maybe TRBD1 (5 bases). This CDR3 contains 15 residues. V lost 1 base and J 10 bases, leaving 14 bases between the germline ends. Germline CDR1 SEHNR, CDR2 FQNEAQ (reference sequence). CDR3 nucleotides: TGTGCCAGCAGCTTAGTTGGGCAGGGTGACTCACCCCTCCACTTT. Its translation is CASSLVGQGDSPLHF.

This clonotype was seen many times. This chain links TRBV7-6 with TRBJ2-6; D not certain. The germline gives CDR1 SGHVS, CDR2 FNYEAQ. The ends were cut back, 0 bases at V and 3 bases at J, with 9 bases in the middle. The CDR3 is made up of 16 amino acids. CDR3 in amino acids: CASSLAGRSGANVLTF. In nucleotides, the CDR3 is TGTGCCAGCAGCTTAGCTGGCCGGAGTGGGGCCAACGTCCTGACTTTC. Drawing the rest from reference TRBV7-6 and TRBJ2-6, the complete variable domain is GAGVSQSPRYKVTKRGQDVALRCDPISGHVSLYWYRQALGQGPEFLTYFNYEAQQDKSGLPNDRFSAERPEGSISTLTIQRTEQRDSAMYRCASSLAGRSGANVLTFGAGSRLTVL.

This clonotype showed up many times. For the CDR3, the DNA is TGCAGTGCTAGAGATCGGCAGGACAATGAGCAGTTCTTC. The encoded protein is CSARDRQDNEQFF. The chain couples TRBV20-1 to TRBJ2-1; no clear D. CDR1 and CDR2 (germline): DFQATT, SNEGSKA (reference sequence). The V gene lost 0 bases and the J gene lost 5 bases, with 8 bases spanning the gap. CDR3 size: 13 residues.

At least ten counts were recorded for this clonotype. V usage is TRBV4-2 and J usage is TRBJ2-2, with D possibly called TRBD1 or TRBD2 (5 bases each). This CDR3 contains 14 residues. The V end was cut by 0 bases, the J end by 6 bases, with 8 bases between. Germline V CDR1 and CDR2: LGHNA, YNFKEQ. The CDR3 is CASSQDGGPGELFF. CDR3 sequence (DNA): TGTGCCAGCAGCCAAGATGGGGGACCCGGGGAGCTGTTTTTT.

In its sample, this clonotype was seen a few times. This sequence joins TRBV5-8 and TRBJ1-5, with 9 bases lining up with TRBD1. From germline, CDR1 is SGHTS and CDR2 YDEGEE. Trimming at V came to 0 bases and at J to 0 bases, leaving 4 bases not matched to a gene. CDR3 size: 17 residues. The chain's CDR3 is CASSLDRGRGSNQPQHF. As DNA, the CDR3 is TGTGCCAGCAGCTTGGACAGGGGGCGTGGTAGCAATCAGCCCCAGCATTTT.